The clone carrying this T cell receptor (beta chain) was recorded at least ten times. CDR3-region Arm-PCR and iRepertoire HTBI primers produced the TCR beta libraries. TCRdb ran MiXCR on the multiplex PCR reads and lists one entry per CDR3 protein. The repertoire holds about 500,000 distinct CDR3 sequences, 16% seen once, with 12% in the top ten. The sample comes from a study of regulatory T cells in long-lasting Graves disease. Time point noted: newly diagnosed GD, antithyroid drugs for less than 3 months. Making the TCR library involved RNA that had been extracted from PBMCs. CDR3 length equals 14 residues. Germline values: CDR1 SGDLS, CDR2 YYNGEE. The V end was cut by 4 bases, the J end by 8 bases, with 15 bases between. These data are also associated with another study on T cells in Graves' hyperthyroidism and ophthalmopathy.

V gene TRBV9 combines with J gene TRBJ1-4; no clear D. The sequence was obtained from a man aged 35-49 years with Graves disease. The starting material was peripheral blood mononuclear cells (PBMCs), obtained at new diagnosis, from a patient treated with antithyroid drugs. CDR3 sequence reads: CASSRVLGVEKLFF. The CDR3 DNA reads TGTGCCAGCAGCCGGGTTTTAGGTGTGGAAAAACTGTTTTTT.